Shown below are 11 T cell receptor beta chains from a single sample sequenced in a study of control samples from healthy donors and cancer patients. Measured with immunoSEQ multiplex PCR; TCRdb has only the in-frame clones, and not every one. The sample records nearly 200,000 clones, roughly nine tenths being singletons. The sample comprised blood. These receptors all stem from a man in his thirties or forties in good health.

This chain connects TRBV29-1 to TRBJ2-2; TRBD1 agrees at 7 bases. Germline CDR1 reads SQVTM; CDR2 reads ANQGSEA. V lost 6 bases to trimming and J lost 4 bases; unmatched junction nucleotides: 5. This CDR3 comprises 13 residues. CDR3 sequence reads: CSVRTGRTGELFF. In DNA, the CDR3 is TGCAGCGTGAGGACAGGCCGCACCGGGGAGCTGTTTTTT.

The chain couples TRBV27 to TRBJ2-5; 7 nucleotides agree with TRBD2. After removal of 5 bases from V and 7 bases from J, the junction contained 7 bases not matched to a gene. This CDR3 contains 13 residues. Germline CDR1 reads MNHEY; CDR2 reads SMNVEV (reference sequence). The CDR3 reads CASSPWEGGTQYF. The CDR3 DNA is TGTGCCAGCAGTCCCTGGGAGGGCGGGACCCAGTACTTC.

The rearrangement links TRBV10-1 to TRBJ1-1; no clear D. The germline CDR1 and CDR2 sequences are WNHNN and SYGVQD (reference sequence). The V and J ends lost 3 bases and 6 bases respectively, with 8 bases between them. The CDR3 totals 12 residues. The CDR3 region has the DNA TGCGCCAGCAGTGATTATCGATCTGAAGCTTTCTTT. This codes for CASSDYRSEAFF.

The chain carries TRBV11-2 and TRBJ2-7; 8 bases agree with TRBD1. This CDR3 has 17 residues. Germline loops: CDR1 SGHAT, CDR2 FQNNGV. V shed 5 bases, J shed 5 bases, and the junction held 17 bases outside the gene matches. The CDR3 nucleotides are TGTGCCAGCAGCCGCCGGAGGTGGCAGGGGGCATCCAACGAGCAGTACTTC. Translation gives CASSRRRWQGASNEQYF.

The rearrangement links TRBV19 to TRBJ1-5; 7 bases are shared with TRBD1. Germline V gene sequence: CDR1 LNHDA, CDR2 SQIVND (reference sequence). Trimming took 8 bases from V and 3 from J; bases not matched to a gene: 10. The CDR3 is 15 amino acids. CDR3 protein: CASGPWTGLNQPQHF. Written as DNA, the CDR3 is TGTGCCAGTGGGCCGTGGACAGGCCTCAATCAGCCCCAGCATTTT. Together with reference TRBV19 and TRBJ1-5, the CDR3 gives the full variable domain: DGGITQSPKYLFRKEGQNVTLSCEQNLNHDAMYWYRQDPGQGLRLIYYSQIVNDFQKGDIAEGYSVSREKKESFPLTVTSAQKNPTAFYLCASGPWTGLNQPQHFGDGTRLSIL.

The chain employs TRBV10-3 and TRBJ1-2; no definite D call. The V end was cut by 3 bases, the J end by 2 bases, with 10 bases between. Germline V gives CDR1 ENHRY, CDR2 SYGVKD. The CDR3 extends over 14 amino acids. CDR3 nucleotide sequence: TGTGCCATCAGTGAAAACCCCTCCAACTATGGCTACACCTTC. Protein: CAISENPSNYGYTF.

In nucleotides, the CDR3 is TGTGCCAGTAGTATCTTTCGCAGGGAACGTTCACCCCTCCACTTT. It is translated as CASSIFRRERSPLHF. V is TRBV19 and J is TRBJ1-6, with D possibly TRBD1 on 5 matching bases. CDR1 and CDR2 from the germline V gene are LNHDA and SQIVND (reference sequence). V was shortened by 3 bases and J by 9 bases, with 15 bases between the two germline ends. The CDR3 length is 15 residues. Full variable domain (missing parts from reference TRBV19 and TRBJ1-6): DGGITQSPKYLFRKEGQNVTLSCEQNLNHDAMYWYRQDPGQGLRLIYYSQIVNDFQKGDIAEGYSVSREKKESFPLTVTSAQKNPTAFYLCASSIFRRERSPLHFGNGTRLTVT.

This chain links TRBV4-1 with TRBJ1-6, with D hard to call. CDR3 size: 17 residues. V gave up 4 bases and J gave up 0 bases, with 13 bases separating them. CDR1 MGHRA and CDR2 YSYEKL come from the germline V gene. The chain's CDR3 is CASSRREGSSYNSPLHF. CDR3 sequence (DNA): TGCGCCAGCAGCCGGAGGGAGGGTAGCTCCTATAATTCACCCCTCCACTTT.

CDR3 protein: CASSESMAARLKVQPQHF. The CDR3, as DNA: TGCGCCAGCAGTGAGTCGATGGCAGCGCGACTGAAAGTCCAGCCCCAGCATTTT. The chain combines TRBV10-1 with TRBJ1-5; D is uncertain. Germline V gene data show CDR1 as WNHNN and CDR2 as SYGVQD (reference sequence). The V gene lost 0 bases and the J gene lost 7 bases, with 22 bases spanning the gap. This CDR3 has 18 residues.

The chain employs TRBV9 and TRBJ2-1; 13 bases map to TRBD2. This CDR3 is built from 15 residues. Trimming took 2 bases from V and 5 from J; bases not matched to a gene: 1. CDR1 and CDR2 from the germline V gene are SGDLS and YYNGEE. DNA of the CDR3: TGTGCCAGCAGCGTCGGACTAGCGGGGGACAATGAGCAGTTCTTC. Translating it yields CASSVGLAGDNEQFF.

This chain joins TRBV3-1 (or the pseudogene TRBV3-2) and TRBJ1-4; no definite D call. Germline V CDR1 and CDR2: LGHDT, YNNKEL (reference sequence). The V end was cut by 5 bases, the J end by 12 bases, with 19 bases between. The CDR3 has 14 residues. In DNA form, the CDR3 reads TGTGCCAGCAGCGAAAGACTATCGATTTCTCAACTGTTTTTT. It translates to CASSERLSISQLFF.